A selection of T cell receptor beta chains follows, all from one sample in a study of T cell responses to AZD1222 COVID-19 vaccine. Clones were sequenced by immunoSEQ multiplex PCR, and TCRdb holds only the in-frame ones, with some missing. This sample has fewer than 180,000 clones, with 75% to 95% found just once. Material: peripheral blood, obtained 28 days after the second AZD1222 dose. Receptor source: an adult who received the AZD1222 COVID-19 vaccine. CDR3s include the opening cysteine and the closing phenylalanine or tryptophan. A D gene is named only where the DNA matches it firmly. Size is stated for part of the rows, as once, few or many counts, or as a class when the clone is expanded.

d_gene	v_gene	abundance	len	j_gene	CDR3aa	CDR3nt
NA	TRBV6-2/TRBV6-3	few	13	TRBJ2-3	CASSYRETDTQYF	TGTGCCAGCAGTTACCGGGAGACAGATACGCAGTATTTT
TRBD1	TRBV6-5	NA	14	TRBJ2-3	CASSRTGEVDTQYF	TGTGCCAGCAGTAGGACAGGGGAGGTGGATACGCAGTATTTT
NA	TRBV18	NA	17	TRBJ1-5	CASSPTGGRVSNQPQHF	TGTGCCAGCTCCCCGACGGGGGGGCGCGTTAGCAATCAGCCCCAGCATTTT
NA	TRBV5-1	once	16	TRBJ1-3	CASSSGDGVSGNTIYF	TGCGCCAGCAGCTCCGGTGATGGTGTCTCTGGAAACACCATATATTTT
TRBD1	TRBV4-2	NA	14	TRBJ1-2	CASSEGPGGYGYTF	TGTGCCAGCAGCGAAGGGCCAGGGGGCTATGGCTACACCTTC
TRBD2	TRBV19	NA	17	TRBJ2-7	CASSKGTSGLSSYEQYF	TGTGCCAGTAGTAAAGGGACTAGCGGGTTGAGCTCCTACGAGCAGTACTTC
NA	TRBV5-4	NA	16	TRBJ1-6	CASSSGVTDRDSPLHF	TGTGCCAGCAGCTCGGGCGTGACTGACAGAGATTCACCCCTCCACTTT
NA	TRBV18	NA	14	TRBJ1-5	CASSQVQTNQPQHF	TGTGCCAGCTCACAAGTCCAGACAAATCAGCCCCAGCATTTT
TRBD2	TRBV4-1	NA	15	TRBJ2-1	CASSRGESSYNEQFF	TGCGCCAGCAGTCGGGGGGAGAGCTCCTACAATGAGCAGTTCTTC
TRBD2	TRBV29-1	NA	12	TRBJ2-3	CSAAGRGDTQYF	TGCAGCGCAGCGGGGAGGGGAGATACGCAGTATTTT
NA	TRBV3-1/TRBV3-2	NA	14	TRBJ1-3	CASSQIARGNTIYF	TGTGCCAGCAGCCAAATCGCCAGGGGTAACACCATATATTTT
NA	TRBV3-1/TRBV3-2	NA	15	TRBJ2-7	CASSQVVLDGYEQYF	TGTGCCAGCAGCCAAGTGGTGCTTGATGGCTACGAGCAGTACTTC
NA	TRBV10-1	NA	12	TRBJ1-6	CASSDPNSPLHF	TGCGCCAGCAGTGACCCCAATTCACCCCTCCACTTT
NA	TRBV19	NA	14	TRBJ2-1	CASRRGGSGNEQFF	TGTGCCAGTAGAAGAGGCGGGTCGGGCAATGAGCAGTTCTTC
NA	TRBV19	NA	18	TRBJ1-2	CASSIDSAGGVTNYGYTF	TGTGCCAGTAGTATAGATAGCGCGGGAGGAGTGACTAACTATGGCTACACCTTC
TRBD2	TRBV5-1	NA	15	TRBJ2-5	CASSLGLAGGETQYF	TGCGCCAGCAGCCTCGGGCTAGCGGGAGGAGAGACCCAGTACTTC
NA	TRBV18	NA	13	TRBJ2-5	CASSPLTQETQYF	TGTGCCAGCTCACCACTTACCCAAGAGACCCAGTACTTC
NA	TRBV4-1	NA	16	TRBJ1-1	CASSQEGTLSGTEAFF	TGCGCCAGCAGCCAAGAAGGGACCCTTAGCGGGACTGAAGCTTTCTTT
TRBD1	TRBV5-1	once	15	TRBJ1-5	CASSLSTGGNQPQHF	TGCGCCAGCAGCTTGTCGACAGGGGGCAATCAGCCCCAGCATTTT
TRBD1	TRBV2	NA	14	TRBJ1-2	CASSGTGGDYGYTF	TGTGCCAGCAGTGGGACAGGGGGAGACTATGGCTACACCTTC
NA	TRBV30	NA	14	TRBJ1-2	CAWSVLDSDYGYTF	TGTGCCTGGAGTGTACTTGACAGCGACTATGGCTACACCTTC
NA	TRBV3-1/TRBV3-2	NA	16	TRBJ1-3	CASSQESPASGNTIYF	TGTGCCAGCAGCCAAGAATCGCCAGCCTCTGGAAACACCATATATTTT
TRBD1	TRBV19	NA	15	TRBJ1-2	CASSPTHRGGLGYTF	TGTGCCAGTAGTCCTACTCACAGGGGTGGCCTGGGCTACACCTTC
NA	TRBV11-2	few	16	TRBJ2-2	CASSSPSAWSPGELFF	TGTGCCAGCAGCTCTCCTAGCGCCTGGTCCCCCGGGGAGCTGTTTTTT
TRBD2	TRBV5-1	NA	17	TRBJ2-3	CASSSKASSGSYDTQYF	TGCGCCAGCAGCTCAAAGGCTTCTAGCGGGAGTTACGATACGCAGTATTTT
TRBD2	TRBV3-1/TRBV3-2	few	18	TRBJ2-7	CASSQDPSGTSGNYEQYF	TGTGCCAGCAGCCAAGACCCCTCGGGGACTAGCGGCAACTACGAGCAGTACTTC
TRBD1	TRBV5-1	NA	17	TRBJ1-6	CASRTRQGADYNSPLHF	TGCGCCAGCAGAACTCGACAGGGGGCCGACTATAATTCACCCCTCCACTTT
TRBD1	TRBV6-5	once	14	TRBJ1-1	CASSLDRGGTEAFF	TGTGCCAGCAGTTTGGACAGGGGAGGCACTGAAGCTTTCTTT
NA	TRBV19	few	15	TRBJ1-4	CASSITPGGNEKLFF	TGTGCCAGTAGTATTACGCCCGGGGGCAATGAAAAACTGTTTTTT
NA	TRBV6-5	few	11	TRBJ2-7	CATILSSEQYF	TGTGCCACCATCCTATCCTCCGAGCAGTACTTC
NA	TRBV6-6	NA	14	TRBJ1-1	CASSYSWEGTEAFF	TGTGCCAGCAGTTACTCGTGGGAGGGCACTGAAGCTTTCTTT
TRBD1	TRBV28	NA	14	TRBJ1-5	CASNPTGGGQPQHF	TGTGCCAGCAATCCTACAGGGGGCGGACAGCCCCAGCATTTT
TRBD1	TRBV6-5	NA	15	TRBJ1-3	CASGSGTAPGNTIYF	TGTGCCAGCGGCTCCGGGACAGCGCCGGGAAACACCATATATTTT
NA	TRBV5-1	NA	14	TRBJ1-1	CASSLTGANTEAFF	TGCGCCAGCAGCTTGACAGGCGCCAACACTGAAGCTTTCTTT
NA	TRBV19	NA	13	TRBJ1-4	CASTPGVNEKLFF	TGTGCCAGTACCCCGGGCGTTAATGAAAAACTGTTTTTT
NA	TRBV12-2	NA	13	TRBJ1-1	CASRLVRRDEAFF	TGTGCAAGTCGCTTGGTTAGGAGGGACGAAGCTTTCTTT
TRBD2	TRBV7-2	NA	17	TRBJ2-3	CASRLSSGRDISDTQYF	TGTGCCAGCAGACTCTCTAGCGGGAGAGACATATCAGATACGCAGTATTTT
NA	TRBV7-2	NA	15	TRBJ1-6	CASSLGAAANSPLHF	TGTGCCAGCAGCTTAGGGGCCGCTGCTAATTCCCCCCTCCACTTT
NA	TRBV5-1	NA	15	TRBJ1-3	CASSPLPGSGNTIYF	TGCGCCAGCAGCCCGTTACCGGGGTCTGGAAACACCATATATTTT
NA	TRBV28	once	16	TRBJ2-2	CASSFSILGDTGELFF	TGTGCCAGCAGTTTTTCGATTTTAGGGGACACCGGGGAGCTGTTTTTT
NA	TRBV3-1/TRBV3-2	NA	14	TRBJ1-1	CASSSRTVNTEAFF	TGTGCCAGCAGCAGCCGGACGGTGAACACTGAAGCTTTCTTT
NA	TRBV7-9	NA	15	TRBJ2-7	CASSPAGASSYEQYF	TGTGCCAGCAGCCCAGCCGGGGCGTCCTCCTACGAGCAGTACTTC